The next 13 T cell receptor beta chains were all read from a single sample in a study of T-cell memory formation after mild COVID-19. TCRdb independently ran MiXCR on the 5' RACE reads; one entry per CDR3 protein. Among 250,000 to 350,000 distinct CDR3 sequences listed, around 15% were seen once. Material for sequencing was PBMCs or a T cell subset sorted from them (not recorded which). These receptors were taken from a man younger than 35 who had mild COVID-19 (a few samples of this study predate the infection). Cell type and time point are not known.

This clonotype appeared a few times. The chain is built from TRBV10-3 and TRBJ2-7; D remains unclear. The germline V gene encodes CDR1 ENHRY and CDR2 SYGVKD. The CDR3 is 16 residues long. Trimming shortened V by 0 bases and J by 0 bases, and 12 bases separated the two germline ends. The CDR3 sequence is CAISESGKGSSYEQYF. The CDR3 DNA reads TGTGCCATCAGTGAGTCAGGTAAAGGTAGCTCCTACGAGCAGTACTTC.

The rearrangement links TRBV10-3 to TRBJ2-3, with 13 bases that match TRBD2. V lost 5 bases, J lost 6 bases, and 8 bases stayed unmatched. Germline values: CDR1 ENHRY, CDR2 SYGVKD. This CDR3 has 16 residues. Written as DNA, the CDR3 is TGTGCCATCAGTACTAGCGGGGGGGCCTCGAGGGATACGCAGTATTTT. Translated: CAISTSGGASRDTQYF.

This clonotype has only a few counts. In DNA form, the CDR3 reads TGCGCCAGCAGCCAAGCCCGCGGAGCGAAGGCCTACAATGAGCAGTTCTTC. Translation: CASSQARGAKAYNEQFF. The rearrangement uses TRBV4-1 and TRBJ2-1; D not certain. Per the germline V gene, CDR1 is MGHRA and CDR2 is YSYEKL. V was cut by 1 base and J by 2 bases, with 15 bases left in between. The CDR3 length is 17 residues.

This clonotype turned up a few times. V and J are TRBV12-3 or TRBV12-4 and TRBJ2-4, with D unresolved. V was clipped by 6 bases and J by 4 bases, with 19 bases between them. This CDR3 contains 16 residues. CDR3 amino acids: CASSLFDLRPKNIQYF. Here the CDR3 DNA reads TGTGCCAGCAGCCTCTTTGACCTTCGCCCGAAAAACATTCAGTACTTC.

This clonotype was seen a handful of times. This chain uses TRBV20-1 with TRBJ2-4, with 8 bases aligning to TRBD2. Germline V gene sequence: CDR1 DFQATT, CDR2 SNEGSKA (reference sequence). V was pared by 6 bases and J by 7 bases, with 5 bases of the junction left unmatched. CDR3 length equals 12 residues. Written as DNA, the CDR3 is TGCAGTGCCTCCGGGGGGGTGAACATTCAGTACTTC. Its translation is CSASGGVNIQYF.

This clonotype was observed at least ten times. The chain combines TRBV29-1 with TRBJ2-7, with a weak D call TRBD1 (6 bases). The CDR3 consists of 13 residues. Germline CDR1 is SQVTM and CDR2 is ANQGSEA. The ends were cut back, 6 bases at V and 1 base at J, with 13 bases in the middle. CDR3 protein: CSVAWGLSYEQYF. Written as DNA, the CDR3 is TGCAGCGTAGCCTGGGGGCTTTCCTACGAGCAGTACTTC.

The chain carries TRBV4-2 and TRBJ2-7; 8 bases match TRBD2. Germline lookup yields CDR1 LGHNA and CDR2 YNFKEQ. The CDR3 totals 16 residues. Losses at the gene ends were 3 bases for V and 2 bases for J; bases not matched to a gene: 9. CDR3 in amino acids: CASSQPSGSTTYEQYF. For the CDR3, the DNA is TGTGCCAGCAGCCAGCCCAGCGGGAGTACAACCTACGAGCAGTACTTC.

The CDR3 DNA reads as TGTGCCAGCAGTTTCTCATCCCTGGGACTAGTAGAGACCCAGTACTTC. It encodes CASSFSSLGLVETQYF. The rearrangement links TRBV28 to TRBJ2-5, with 8 bases that match TRBD2. V was clipped by 3 bases and J by 4 bases; unmatched bases: 10. Germline CDR1 reads MDHEN; CDR2 reads SYDVKM. The CDR3 contains 16 residues. The full variable domain, in which reference TRBV28 and TRBJ2-5 provide the parts outside the CDR3, is DVKVTQSSRYLVKRTGEKVFLECVQDMDHENMFWYRQDPGLGLRLIYFSYDVKMKEKGDIPEGYSVSREKKERFSLILESASTNQTSMYLCASSFSSLGLVETQYFGPGTRLLVL.

J is TRBJ2-1 and V is TRBV6-1; no clear D gene. The CDR3 contains 14 residues. V was trimmed by 3 bases and J by 5 bases, leaving 11 bases between them. From germline, CDR1 is MNHNS and CDR2 SASEGT. The CDR3 is CASSDAPTDNEQFF. For the CDR3, the DNA is TGTGCCAGCAGTGATGCCCCCACGGACAATGAGCAGTTCTTC.

There are a few counts of this clonotype. This rearrangement joins TRBV11-2 to TRBJ2-1, with 11 bases matching TRBD2. This CDR3 is 13 amino acids long. V was clipped by 6 bases and J by 7 bases; unmatched bases: 2. The germline gives CDR1 SGHAT, CDR2 FQNNGV. CDR3 region: CASRTSGVNEQFF. The CDR3 DNA follows: TGTGCCAGCAGGACTAGCGGGGTTAATGAGCAGTTCTTC.

The V gene is TRBV7-3, the J gene TRBJ2-3; D is undetermined. Trimming took off 1 base at V and 5 bases at J, with 10 bases between the two ends. The CDR3 runs 14 residues. CDR1 and CDR2 from the germline V gene are SGHTA and FQGTGA. CDR3 nucleotides: TGTGCCAGCAGCTTAATGGGTCCCCGAGATACGCAGTATTTT. Protein: CASSLMGPRDTQYF.

In its sample, this clonotype was seen a few times. The chain couples TRBV2 to TRBJ1-6; possibly TRBD1 for D (5 bases). CDR1 and CDR2 (germline): SNHLY, FYNNEI. The length of the CDR3 is 13 residues. Trimming removed 4 bases at V and 6 bases at J, with 7 bases between. The CDR3 protein is CASSAGLNSPLHF. In DNA, the CDR3 is TGTGCCAGCAGTGCGGGACTTAATTCACCCCTCCACTTT.

The chain employs TRBV10-2 and TRBJ2-7; TRBD2 agrees at 8 bases. This CDR3 has 13 residues. V gave up 7 bases and J gave up 0 bases; unmatched junction bases: 2. Germline CDR1 WSHSY, CDR2 SAAADI. In DNA form, the CDR3 reads TGCGCCAGCACCGGGGGGGACTCCTACGAGCAGTACTTC. Protein: CASTGGDSYEQYF.